The entry below describes one TCR beta chain. V gave up 6 bases and J gave up 4 bases; unmatched junction bases: 6. CDR1 and CDR2 (germline): LNHDA, SQIVND (reference sequence). The CDR3 has 14 amino acids. This record comes from a study of blood T cell repertoires in COVID-19. Whole-study context: Whether acute or convalescent, the COVID-19 samples came from the United States, Italy and Spain. Sources were T cells, B-cell-depleted T cells, or PBMCs; the material itself was cDNA or gDNA.

Methods used by the authors: Counts of nucleated cells, estimated from reference gene primer amplification, were obtained. TCRdb's copy holds only in-frame clones and misses some; the assay was immunoSEQ multiplex PCR. The V and J calls and clone size come from that table; D and trimming were worked out from the DNA. In the table there are a few hundred thousand clones, roughly four fifths of which are singletons. Sequencing was performed on peripheral blood. The genes are TRBV19 and TRBJ1-5; 7 bases fit TRBD1. The clonotype was recovered from a human donor with acute or convalescent COVID-19. The donor label of this sample is uncertain. In nucleotides, the CDR3 is TGTGCCAGTAGCCCTACAGGGGTTAATCAGCCCCAGCATTTT. Its protein is CASSPTGVNQPQHF.